Listed below are T cell receptor beta chains from one sample, sequenced in a study of CD8+ T cells in alopecia areata. Repertoires were generated with immunoSEQ multiplex PCR, while TCRdb's copy carries only in-frame clones and drops some. Among about 200,000 clones listed, over 60% were seen once. This material consisted of CD4+ T cells sorted from blood, taken at week 4, from a patient treated with tofacitinib. These receptors originate from a human donor with alopecia areata. CDR3s include the opening cysteine and the closing phenylalanine or tryptophan. Each record gives: V gene, CDR3 protein.

v_call: TRBV6-1
cdr3_aa: CASRGGGGADYGYTF

v_call: TRBV11-3
cdr3_aa: CASSLDPMGVQQETQYF

v_call: TRBV11-3
cdr3_aa: CASSTGPSGEQFF

v_call: TRBV29-1
cdr3_aa: CSVEAGFQETQYF

v_call: TRBV20-1
cdr3_aa: CSARPEDGYTF

v_call: TRBV30
cdr3_aa: CAWSRTGGSSSYNEQFF

v_call: TRBV9
cdr3_aa: CASSAPFGTGIQAFF

v_call: TRBV9
cdr3_aa: CASSVAGRTQGYTF

v_call: TRBV5-1
cdr3_aa: CASSLAGQVTGELFF

v_call: TRBV5-1
cdr3_aa: CASSSTSGGDIQYF

v_call: TRBV5-4
cdr3_aa: CASSLSAGGSSYNSPLHF

v_call: TRBV5-6
cdr3_aa: CASSFTGQGETQYF

v_call: TRBV6-5
cdr3_aa: CASSYGAPTYEQYF

v_call: TRBV2
cdr3_aa: CASSNNRGLKETQYF

v_call: TRBV5-1
cdr3_aa: CASSLAAAGGEQYF

v_call: TRBV5-1
cdr3_aa: CASSVGDRNTGELFF

v_call: TRBV30
cdr3_aa: CAWSVGLPGANVLTF

v_call: TRBV9
cdr3_aa: CASSDRDAQETQYF

v_call: TRBV7-9
cdr3_aa: CASSVDGNYGYTF

v_call: TRBV2
cdr3_aa: CASSDVSQETQYF

v_call: TRBV18
cdr3_aa: CASSPAGGDYGYTF

v_call: TRBV2
cdr3_aa: CASRRETGANVLTF

v_call: TRBV7-2
cdr3_aa: CASSLSPPQQYF

v_call: TRBV29-1
cdr3_aa: CSGFHLTGAGLF

v_call: TRBV15
cdr3_aa: CATSRITQPQHF

v_call: TRBV28
cdr3_aa: CASSLFLDRPEAFF

v_call: TRBV19
cdr3_aa: CASSDWGTGVETQYF

v_call: TRBV9
cdr3_aa: CASSARAAQETQYF

v_call: TRBV7-2
cdr3_aa: CASSLNGYQETQYF

v_call: TRBV4-1
cdr3_aa: CASSRGLQETQYF

v_call: TRBV18
cdr3_aa: CASSPLTANTEAFF

v_call: TRBV5-1
cdr3_aa: CASSLGGNYGYTF

v_call: TRBV29-1
cdr3_aa: CSVLRGNNYGYTF